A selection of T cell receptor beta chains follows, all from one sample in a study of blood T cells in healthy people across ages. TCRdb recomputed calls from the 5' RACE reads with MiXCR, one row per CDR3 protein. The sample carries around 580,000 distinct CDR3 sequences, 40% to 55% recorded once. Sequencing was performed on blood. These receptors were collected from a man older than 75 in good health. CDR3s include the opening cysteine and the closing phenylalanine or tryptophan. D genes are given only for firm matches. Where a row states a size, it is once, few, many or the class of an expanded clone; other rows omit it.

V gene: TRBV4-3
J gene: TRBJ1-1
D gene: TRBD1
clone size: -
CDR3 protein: CASSQAQGGNTEAFF
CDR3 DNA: TGCGCCAGCAGCCAAGCGCAGGGGGGGAACACTGAAGCTTTCTTT

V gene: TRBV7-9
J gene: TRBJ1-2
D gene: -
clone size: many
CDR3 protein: CASSPLETGGYTF
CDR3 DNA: TGTGCCAGCAGCCCCTTGGAGACTGGTGGCTACACCTTC

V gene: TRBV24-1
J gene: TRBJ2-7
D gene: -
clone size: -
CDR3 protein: CATSTDSPAYEQYF
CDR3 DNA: TGTGCCACCTCCACGGACAGTCCCGCCTACGAGCAGTACTTC

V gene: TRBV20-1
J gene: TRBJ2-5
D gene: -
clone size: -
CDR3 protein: CSADSKEGETQYF
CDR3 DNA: TGCAGTGCCGACTCGAAGGAGGGAGAGACCCAGTACTTC

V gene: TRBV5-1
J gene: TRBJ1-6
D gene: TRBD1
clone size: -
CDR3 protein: CASSFEGQGFSPLHF
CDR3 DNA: TGCGCCAGCAGCTTTGAGGGACAGGGGTTCTCACCCCTCCACTTT

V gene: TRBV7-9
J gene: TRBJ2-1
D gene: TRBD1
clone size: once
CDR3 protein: CASSWGWAGQDVNEQFF
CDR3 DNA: TGTGCCAGCAGCTGGGGGTGGGCGGGACAGGACGTCAATGAGCAGTTCTTC

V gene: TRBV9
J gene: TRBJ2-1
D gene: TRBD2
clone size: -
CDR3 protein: CASSVEAGGREQFF
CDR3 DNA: TGTGCCAGCAGCGTAGAAGCGGGGGGGCGCGAGCAGTTCTTC

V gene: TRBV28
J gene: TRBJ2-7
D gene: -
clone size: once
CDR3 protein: CASSLVLGVYEQYF
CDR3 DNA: TGTGCCAGCAGTTTAGTACTAGGGGTCTACGAGCAGTACTTC

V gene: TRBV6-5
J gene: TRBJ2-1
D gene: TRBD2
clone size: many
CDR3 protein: CASSPRTSGDNEQFF
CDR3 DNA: TGTGCCAGCAGTCCTCGGACTAGCGGGGACAATGAGCAGTTCTTC

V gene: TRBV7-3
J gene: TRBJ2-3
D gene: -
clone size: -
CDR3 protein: CASSLYNTDTQYF
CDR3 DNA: TGTGCCAGCAGCTTATACAACACAGATACGCAGTATTTT

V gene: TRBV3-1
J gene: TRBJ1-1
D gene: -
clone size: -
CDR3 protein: CASSQLVRGSTEAFF
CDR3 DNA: TGTGCCAGCAGCCAATTAGTTCGGGGCTCCACTGAAGCTTTCTTT

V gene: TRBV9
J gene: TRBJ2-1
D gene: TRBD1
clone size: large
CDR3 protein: CASSQGQSSYNEQFF
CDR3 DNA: TGTGCCAGCAGCCAGGGACAGAGCTCCTACAATGAGCAGTTCTTC

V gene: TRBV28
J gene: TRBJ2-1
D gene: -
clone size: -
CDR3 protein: CASSLGDEQFF
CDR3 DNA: TGTGCCAGCAGTTTGGGCGATGAGCAGTTCTTC

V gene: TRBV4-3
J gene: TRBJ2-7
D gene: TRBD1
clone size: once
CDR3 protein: CASSQDPTGTFYEQYF
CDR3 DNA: TGCGCCAGCAGCCAAGATCCGACAGGGACCTTCTACGAGCAGTACTTC

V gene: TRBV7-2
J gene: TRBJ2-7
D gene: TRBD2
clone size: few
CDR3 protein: CASSLEVGGPHEQYF
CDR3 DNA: TGTGCCAGCAGCTTAGAGGTGGGAGGGCCCCACGAGCAGTACTTC

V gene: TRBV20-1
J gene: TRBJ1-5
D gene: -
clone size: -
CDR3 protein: CSAGGRGDQPQHF
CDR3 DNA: TGCAGTGCCGGGGGGCGGGGTGATCAGCCCCAGCATTTT

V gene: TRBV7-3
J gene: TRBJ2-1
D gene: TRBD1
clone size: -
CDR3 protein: CASRLTRDSYNEQFF
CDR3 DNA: TGTGCCAGCAGATTGACCCGGGACAGCTACAATGAGCAGTTCTTC

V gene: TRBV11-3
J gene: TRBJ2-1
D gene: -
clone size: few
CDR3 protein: CASSLTGIGGNEQFF
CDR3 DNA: TGTGCCAGCAGCCTTACCGGGATCGGGGGTAATGAGCAGTTCTTC

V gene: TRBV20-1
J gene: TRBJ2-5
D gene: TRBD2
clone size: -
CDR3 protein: CSARDRLATPQETQYF
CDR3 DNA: TGCAGTGCTAGAGATCGACTAGCCACCCCTCAAGAGACCCAGTACTTC

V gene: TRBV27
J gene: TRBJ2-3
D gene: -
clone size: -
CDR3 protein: CASGYYATDTQYF
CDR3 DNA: TGTGCCAGCGGTTACTACGCCACAGATACGCAGTATTTT

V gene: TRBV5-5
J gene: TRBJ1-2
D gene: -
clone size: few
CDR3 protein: CASSLPTAPGGYTF
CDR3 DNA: TGTGCCAGCAGCTTGCCTACAGCACCGGGGGGCTACACCTTC

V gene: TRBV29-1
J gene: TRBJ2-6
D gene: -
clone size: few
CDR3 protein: CSVEGRASSGANVLTF
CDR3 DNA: TGCAGCGTTGAAGGAAGGGCTAGCTCTGGGGCCAACGTCCTGACTTTC

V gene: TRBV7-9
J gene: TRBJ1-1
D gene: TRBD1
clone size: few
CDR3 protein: CASSPGQGQDTEAFF
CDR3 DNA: TGTGCCAGCAGCCCGGGACAGGGGCAAGACACTGAAGCTTTCTTT

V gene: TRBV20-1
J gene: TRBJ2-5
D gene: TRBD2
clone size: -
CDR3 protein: CSARGGTSGGYQETQYF
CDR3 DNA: TGCAGTGCTAGAGGGGGGACTAGCGGGGGGTACCAAGAGACCCAGTACTTC

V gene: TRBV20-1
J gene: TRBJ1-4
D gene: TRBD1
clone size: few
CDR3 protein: CSARSNTGGNEKLFF
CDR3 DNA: TGCAGTGCTAGGTCGAATACAGGGGGGAATGAAAAACTGTTTTTT

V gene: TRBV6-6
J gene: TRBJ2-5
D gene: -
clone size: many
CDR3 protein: CASSYNGPQETQYF
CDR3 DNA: TGTGCCAGCAGTTACAACGGACCACAAGAGACCCAGTACTTC